The 7 T cell receptor beta chains below come from one sample, sequenced in a study of T cell repertoires in cytomegalovirus infection. For these receptors, no antigen is known. From the reads, TCRdb called clonotypes with MiXCR, one entry per CDR3 protein. The sample gives fewer than 1,000,000 distinct CDR3 sequences, about a third of which show up once; roughly 13% is in the top ten. Material: cultured CD8+ T cells from PBMCs, obtained from culture after CMV antigen stimulation. The receptors come from a human donor in good health (CMV status not recorded). Some clones in this sample may be carry-over from other donors' samples.

The chain couples TRBV14 to TRBJ1-5; no clear D. V was cut by 1 base and J by 0 bases, with 19 bases left in between. CDR1 and CDR2 from the germline V gene are SGHDN and FVKESK. The CDR3 is made up of 19 amino acids. CDR3 residues: CASSQVKGIPLYSNQPQHF. The CDR3 nucleotides are TGTGCCAGCAGCCAAGTAAAAGGGATTCCCCTGTATAGCAATCAGCCCCAGCATTTT.

The CDR3 region is CASSKTPSYEQYF. The CDR3 DNA follows: TGTGCCAGTAGCAAGACCCCCTCCTACGAGCAGTACTTC. The chain employs TRBV11-3 and TRBJ2-7; D gene unclear. Trimming left V 9 bases short and J 0 bases short, with 12 bases between. The CDR3 loop spans 13 amino acids. The germline V gene has CDR1 SGHNT and CDR2 YENEEA.

V is TRBV6-1 and J is TRBJ2-2; D may be TRBD2 (5 bases). The CDR3 is 18 amino acids. V lost 5 bases and J 7 bases, leaving 26 bases between the germline ends. Germline assignment: CDR1 MNHNS and CDR2 SASEGT. CDR3 bases: TGTGCCAGCAGTTATGAGGTGGCGTGGTCAGAGGGAATCGGGGAGCTGTTTTTT. It encodes CASSYEVAWSEGIGELFF.

This clonotype showed up many times. The J gene is TRBJ1-2, the V gene TRBV7-2, with no clear D. The V gene's germline CDR1 is SGHTA and CDR2 FQGNSA. V was trimmed by 5 bases and J by 7 bases, leaving 17 bases between them. The CDR3 has 14 residues. The CDR3 nucleotides read TGTGCCAGCAGCACAAGGACCGGACCGGGTGGCTACACCTTC. Its protein product is CASSTRTGPGGYTF.

This chain uses TRBV19 with TRBJ1-6; 8 positions match TRBD1. V lost 3 bases and J lost 9; bases outside the gene matches: 7. The germline CDR1 and CDR2 sequences are LNHDA and SQIVND (reference sequence). The CDR3 length is 15 residues. For the CDR3, the DNA is TGTGCCAGTAGTATGGACAGGGCTGGGATTTCACCCCTCCACTTT. Its translation: CASSMDRAGISPLHF.

This clonotype was seen at least ten times. The CDR3 reads CASSLSGGYEQYF. CDR3 coding DNA: TGTGCCAGCAGCTTAAGTGGCGGGTACGAGCAGTACTTC. V and J are TRBV27 and TRBJ2-7, with D possibly TRBD2 on 5 matching bases. CDR1 is MNHEY, CDR2 SMNVEV, per germline (reference sequence). CDR3 size: 13 residues. The ends were cut back, 6 bases at V and 4 bases at J, with 13 bases in the middle.

This clonotype was picked up many times. V gene TRBV7-8 combines with J gene TRBJ2-5, with TRBD2 matching 11 bases. This CDR3 has 16 amino acids. V dropped 3 bases and J dropped 1; count of bases not matched to a gene: 4. Germline V gene sequence: CDR1 SGHVS, CDR2 FQNEAQ. The DNA for the CDR3 is TGTGCCAGCAGCTTTTCTAGCGGGGGGCTCCAAGAGACCCAGTACTTC. Amino acids: CASSFSSGGLQETQYF. The complete variable domain, with remaining parts taken from reference TRBV7-8 and TRBJ2-5, reads GAGVSQSPRYKVAKRGQDVALRCDPISGHVSLFWYQQALGQGPEFLTYFQNEAQLDKSGLPSDRFFAERPEGSVSTLKIQRTQQEDSAVYLCASSFSSGGLQETQYFGPGTRLLVL.